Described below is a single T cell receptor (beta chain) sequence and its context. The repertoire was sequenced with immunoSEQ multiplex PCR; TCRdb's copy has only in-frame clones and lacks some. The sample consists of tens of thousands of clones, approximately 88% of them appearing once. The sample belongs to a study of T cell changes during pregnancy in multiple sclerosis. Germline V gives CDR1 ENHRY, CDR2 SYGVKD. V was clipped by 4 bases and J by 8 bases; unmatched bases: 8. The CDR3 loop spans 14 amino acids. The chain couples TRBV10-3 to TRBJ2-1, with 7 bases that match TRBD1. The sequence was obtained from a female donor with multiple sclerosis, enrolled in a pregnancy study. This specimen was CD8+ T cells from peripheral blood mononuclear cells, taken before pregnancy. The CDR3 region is CAISGNRDSHEQFF. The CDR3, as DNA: TGTGCCATCAGTGGAAACCGGGACAGCCATGAGCAGTTCTTC.